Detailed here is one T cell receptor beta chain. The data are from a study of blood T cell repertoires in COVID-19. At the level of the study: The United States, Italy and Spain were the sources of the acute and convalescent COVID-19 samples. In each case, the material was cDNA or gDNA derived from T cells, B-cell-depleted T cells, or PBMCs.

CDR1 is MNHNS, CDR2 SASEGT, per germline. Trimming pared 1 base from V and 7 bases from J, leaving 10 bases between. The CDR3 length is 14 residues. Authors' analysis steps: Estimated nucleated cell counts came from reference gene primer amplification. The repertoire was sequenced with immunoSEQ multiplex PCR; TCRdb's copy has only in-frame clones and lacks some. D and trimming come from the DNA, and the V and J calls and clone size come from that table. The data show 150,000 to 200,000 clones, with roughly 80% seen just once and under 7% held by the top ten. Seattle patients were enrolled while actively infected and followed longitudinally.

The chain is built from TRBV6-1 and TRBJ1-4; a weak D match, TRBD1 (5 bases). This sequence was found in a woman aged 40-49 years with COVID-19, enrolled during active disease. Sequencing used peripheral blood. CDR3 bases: TGTGCCAGCAGTGAAGTGAGGAGGGGTGAAAAACTGTTTTTT. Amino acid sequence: CASSEVRRGEKLFF.